This T cell receptor beta chain was documented in a study of blood T cells in healthy people across ages. Study background: Per every two T cells, about one barcoded beta molecule was captured by template switching.

A second 7 to 11 cycle PCR used barcoded and J-beta primers. TCRdb redid the calling of the 5' RACE reads with MiXCR, one entry per CDR3 protein. The profile shows some 760,000 distinct CDR3 sequences, approximately 25% of them singletons. There are many counts of this clonotype. Deletions cut 6 bases from V and 2 bases from J, with 12 bases between. Looked up from germline, CDR1 is SQVTM and CDR2 is ANQGSEA. The CDR3 extends over 13 amino acids. Healthy Caucasians from Russia aged roughly 6 to 95 served as donors. These same data were also listed under a study on T cells of mothers and their children.

The sequencing sample was made of blood. The chain combines TRBV29-1 with TRBJ2-3, with D possibly being TRBD2 (6 bases). This clonotype was sampled from a boy younger than 18 in good health. The CDR3 DNA reads TGCAGCGTAGCCGGGGGTCTCACAGATACGCAGTATTTT. This sequence encodes CSVAGGLTDTQYF.